What follows describes a single T cell receptor beta chain. These data belong to a study of T cells after yellow fever vaccination. Trimming cost V 4 bases and J 3 bases; bases outside gene matches: 10. Looked up from germline, CDR1 is SGDLS and CDR2 is YYNGEE. The CDR3 has 15 residues. TCRdb recomputed calls from the 5' RACE reads with MiXCR, one row per CDR3 protein. The sample includes hundreds of thousands of distinct CDR3 sequences, 13% of them seen just once. The source of this sequence is a man aged 30-40 years who received the YFV17D yellow fever vaccine. The specimen comprised PBMCs, sampled on the day of the yellow fever booster vaccination. This rearrangement joins TRBV9 to TRBJ2-7; 7 bases match TRBD1. This chain's CDR3 is CASSHNGQVGYEQYF. The CDR3 nucleotides read TGTGCCAGCAGCCATAACGGACAGGTAGGCTACGAGCAGTACTTC. Combining the CDR3 with reference TRBV9 and TRBJ2-7 gives the whole variable domain DSGVTQTPKHLITATGQRVTLRCSPRSGDLSVYWYQQSLDQGLQFLIQYYNGEERAKGNILERFSAQQFPDLHSELNLSSLELGDSALYFCASSHNGQVGYEQYFGPGTRLTVT.